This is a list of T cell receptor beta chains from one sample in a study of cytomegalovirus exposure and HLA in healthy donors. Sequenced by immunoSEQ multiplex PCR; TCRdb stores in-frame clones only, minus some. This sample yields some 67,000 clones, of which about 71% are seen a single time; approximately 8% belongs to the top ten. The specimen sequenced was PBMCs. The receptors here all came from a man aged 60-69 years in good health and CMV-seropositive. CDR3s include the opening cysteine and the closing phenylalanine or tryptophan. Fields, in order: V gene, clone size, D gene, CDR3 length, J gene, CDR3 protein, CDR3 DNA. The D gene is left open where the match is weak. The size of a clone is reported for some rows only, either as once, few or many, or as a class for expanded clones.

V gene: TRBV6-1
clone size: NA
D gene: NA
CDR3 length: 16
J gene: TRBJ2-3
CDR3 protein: CASSEWWAARTDTQYF
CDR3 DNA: TGTGCCAGCAGTGAATGGTGGGCAGCCCGCACAGATACGCAGTATTTT

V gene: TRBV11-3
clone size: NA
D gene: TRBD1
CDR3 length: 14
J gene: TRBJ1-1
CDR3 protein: CASSSTGPNTEAFF
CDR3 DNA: TGTGCCAGCAGCTCGACAGGGCCTAACACTGAAGCTTTCTTT

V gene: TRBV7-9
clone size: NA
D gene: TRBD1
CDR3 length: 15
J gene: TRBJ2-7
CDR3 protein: CASSRTQGLAYEQYF
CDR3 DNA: TGTGCCAGCAGCCGAACACAGGGGCTAGCCTACGAGCAGTACTTC

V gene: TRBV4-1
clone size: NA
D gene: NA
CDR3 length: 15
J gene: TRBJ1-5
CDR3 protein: CASSQEGAGNQPQHF
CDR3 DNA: TGCGCCAGCAGCCAAGAGGGGGCTGGCAATCAGCCCCAGCATTTT

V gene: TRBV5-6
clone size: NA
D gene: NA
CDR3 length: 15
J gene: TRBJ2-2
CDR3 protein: CASRRRRLSDGELFF
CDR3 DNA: TGTGCCAGCAGAAGGAGGAGGTTATCGGACGGGGAGCTGTTTTTT

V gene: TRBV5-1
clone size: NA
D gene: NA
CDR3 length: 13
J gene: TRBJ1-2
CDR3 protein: CASSLNERYGYTF
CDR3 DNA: TGCGCCAGCAGCTTGAATGAGCGGTATGGCTACACCTTC

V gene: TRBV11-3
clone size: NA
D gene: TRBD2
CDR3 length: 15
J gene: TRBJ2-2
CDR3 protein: CASSRAGGLTGELFF
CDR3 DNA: TGTGCCAGCAGCCGAGCGGGAGGTTTAACCGGGGAGCTGTTTTTT

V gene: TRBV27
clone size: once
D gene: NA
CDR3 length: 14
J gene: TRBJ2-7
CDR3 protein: CASSSGVKVYEQYF
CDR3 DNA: TGTGCCAGCAGTTCAGGGGTGAAGGTGTACGAGCAGTACTTC

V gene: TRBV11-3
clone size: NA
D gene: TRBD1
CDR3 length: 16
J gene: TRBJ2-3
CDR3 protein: CASSPRDRGRSDTQYF
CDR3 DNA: TGTGCCAGCAGCCCCCGGGACAGGGGGCGATCGGATACGCAGTATTTT

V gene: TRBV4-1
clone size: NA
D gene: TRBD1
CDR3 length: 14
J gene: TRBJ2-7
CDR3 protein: CASSPRQGDHEQYF
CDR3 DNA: TGCGCCAGCAGCCCCAGACAGGGGGATCACGAGCAGTACTTC

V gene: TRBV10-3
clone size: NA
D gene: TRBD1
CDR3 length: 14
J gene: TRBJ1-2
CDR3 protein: CAISGGTANYGYTF
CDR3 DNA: TGTGCCATCAGTGGGGGGACAGCTAACTATGGCTACACCTTC

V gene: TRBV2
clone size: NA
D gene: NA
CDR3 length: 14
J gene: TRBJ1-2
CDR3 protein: CASDIGLPTGGYTF
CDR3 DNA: TGTGCCAGCGACATTGGCCTACCAACTGGTGGCTACACCTTC

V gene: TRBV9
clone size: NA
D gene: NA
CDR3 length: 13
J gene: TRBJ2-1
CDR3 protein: CASSAGTYNEQFF
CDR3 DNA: TGTGCCAGCAGCGCCGGGACCTACAATGAGCAGTTCTTC

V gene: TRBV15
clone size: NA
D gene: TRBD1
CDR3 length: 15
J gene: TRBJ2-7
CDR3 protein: CATSSRQGEGYEQYF
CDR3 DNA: TGTGCCACCAGCAGTAGACAGGGGGAAGGCTACGAGCAGTACTTC

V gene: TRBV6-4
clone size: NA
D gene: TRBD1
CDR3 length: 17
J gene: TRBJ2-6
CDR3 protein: CASSPGQVVSGANVLTF
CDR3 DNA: TGTGCCAGCAGTCCGGGACAGGTTGTCTCTGGGGCCAACGTCCTGACTTTC

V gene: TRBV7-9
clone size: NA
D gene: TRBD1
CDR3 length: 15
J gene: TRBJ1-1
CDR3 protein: CASSLEGQGATEAFF
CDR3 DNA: TGTGCCAGCAGCTTAGAGGGACAGGGGGCCACTGAAGCTTTCTTT